This T cell receptor beta chain comes out of a study of blood T cell repertoires in COVID-19. Per the original data handling: How many nucleated cells were present was estimated from reference gene primer amplification. Produced via immunoSEQ multiplex PCR; TCRdb's table is partial and in-frame only. Clonal size and the V and J genes are those of that table, whereas D and trimming came from the DNA. The table records 230,000 or so clones, about 91% of them present only once. This clone appeared a few times. Per the germline V gene, CDR1 is MDHEN and CDR2 is SYDVKM. This CDR3 contains 15 residues. J was trimmed by 6 bases and V by 3 bases; bases with no gene match: 7.

Sequenced sample: PBMCs or T cells enriched from blood (not recorded which). The J gene is TRBJ2-2, the V gene TRBV28; 7 nucleotides match TRBD2. This sequence was found in a woman in her forties with acute COVID-19. CDR3 amino acids: CASSLGRGLAGELFF. Written as DNA, the CDR3 is TGTGCCAGCAGTTTGGGGAGGGGATTGGCCGGGGAGCTGTTTTTT.